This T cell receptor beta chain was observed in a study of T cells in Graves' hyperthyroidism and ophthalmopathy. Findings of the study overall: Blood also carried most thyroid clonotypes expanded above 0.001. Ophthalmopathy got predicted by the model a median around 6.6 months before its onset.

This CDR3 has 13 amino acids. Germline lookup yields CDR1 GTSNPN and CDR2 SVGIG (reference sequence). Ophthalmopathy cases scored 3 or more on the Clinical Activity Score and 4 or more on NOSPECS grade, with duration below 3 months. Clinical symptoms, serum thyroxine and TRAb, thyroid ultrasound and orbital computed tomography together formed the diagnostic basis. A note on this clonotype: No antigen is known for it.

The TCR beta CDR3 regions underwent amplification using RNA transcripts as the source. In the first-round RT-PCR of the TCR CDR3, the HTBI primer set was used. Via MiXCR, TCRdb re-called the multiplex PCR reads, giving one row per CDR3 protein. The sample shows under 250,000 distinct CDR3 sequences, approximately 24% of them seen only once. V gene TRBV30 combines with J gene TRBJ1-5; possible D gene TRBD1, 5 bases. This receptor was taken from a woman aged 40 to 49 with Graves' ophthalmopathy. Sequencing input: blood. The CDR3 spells CAFQGDSNQPQHF. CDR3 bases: TGTGCGTTTCAGGGTGACAGCAATCAGCCCCAGCATTTT.